The rows below give T cell receptor beta chains drawn from one sample of a study of blood T cell repertoires in COVID-19. Produced via immunoSEQ multiplex PCR; TCRdb's table is partial and in-frame only. The repertoire has roughly 520,000 clones, around 89% of them found once; the top ten carry roughly 1.9%. Source material: PBMCs or T cells enriched from blood (not recorded which). Receptors were obtained from a middle-aged woman who had recovered from COVID-19. Each CDR3 is given without its conserved first and last residue. The order of the fields is J gene, V gene, CDR3 length, D gene, CDR3 protein. D genes are given only for firm matches.

TRBJ1-1	TRBV5-1	12	NA	ASSLDPGNTEAF
TRBJ2-2	TRBV19	11	TRBD2	ASASGGDGELF
TRBJ1-2	TRBV3-1/TRBV3-2	9	NA	ASSRGYGYT
TRBJ1-4	TRBV4-1	13	NA	ASSQGTGSNEKLF
TRBJ2-1	TRBV7-9	14	TRBD1	ASSPAAGGAYNEQF
TRBJ2-7	TRBV7-9	13	TRBD2	ASSSRAGGAYEQY
TRBJ2-2	TRBV29-1	12	NA	SARDRMRTGELF
TRBJ2-7	TRBV9	12	TRBD2	ASSVEPGGYEQY
TRBJ1-2	TRBV7-2	11	TRBD1	ASSKGQAGGYT
TRBJ2-1	TRBV7-2	16	TRBD2	ASSYNIPREASYNEQF
TRBJ1-1	TRBV5-5	13	NA	ASSLAVDRSFEAF
TRBJ1-1	TRBV7-2	12	NA	ASSPRGGDTEAF
TRBJ2-1	TRBV6-5	10	NA	ATHRRAGEQF
TRBJ1-5	TRBV6-1	13	TRBD1	ASSEDRMFGQPQH
TRBJ2-2	TRBV15	11	NA	ATSRDQAGELF
TRBJ2-7	TRBV19	12	NA	ASSIRPGNYEQY
TRBJ2-3	TRBV12-3/TRBV12-4	9	NA	ASSRRDTQY
TRBJ1-2	TRBV29-1	12	TRBD1	SVLGAGQNYGYT
TRBJ2-3	TRBV21-1	19	NA	ASTRTVEDNPQYASTDTQY
TRBJ2-7	TRBV30	10	NA	AWNDGGYEQY
TRBJ1-2	TRBV11-3	13	NA	ASSQDQAGVGGYT
TRBJ1-5	TRBV2	11	NA	ASRSDSNQPQH
TRBJ2-5	TRBV5-1	15	TRBD2	ASSLWLAGGAQETQY
TRBJ2-1	TRBV11-2	14	NA	ASSGQKTVIGNEQF
TRBJ2-3	TRBV4-2	13	NA	ASSQAVAVTDTQY
TRBJ1-1	TRBV6-5	13	TRBD1	ASSYLRTGKTEAF